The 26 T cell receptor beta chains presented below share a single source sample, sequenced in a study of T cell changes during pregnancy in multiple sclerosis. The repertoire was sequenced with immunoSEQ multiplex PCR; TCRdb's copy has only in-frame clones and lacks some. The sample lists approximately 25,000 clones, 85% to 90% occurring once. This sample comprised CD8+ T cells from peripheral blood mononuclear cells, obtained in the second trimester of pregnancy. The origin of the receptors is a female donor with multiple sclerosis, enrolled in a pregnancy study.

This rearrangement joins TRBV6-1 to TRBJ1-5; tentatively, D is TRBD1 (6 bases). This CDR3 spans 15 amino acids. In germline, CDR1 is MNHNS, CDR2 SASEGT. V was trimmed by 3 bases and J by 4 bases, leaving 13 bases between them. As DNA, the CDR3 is TGTGCCAGCAGTGAGGGAAGGGGGGGGAATCAGCCCCAGCATTTT. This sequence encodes CASSEGRGGNQPQHF.

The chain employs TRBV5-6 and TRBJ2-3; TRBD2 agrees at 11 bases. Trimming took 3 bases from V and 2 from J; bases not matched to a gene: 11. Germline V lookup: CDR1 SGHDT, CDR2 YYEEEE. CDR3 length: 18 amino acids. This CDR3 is CASSWGILAGGVTDTQYF. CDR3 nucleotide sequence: TGTGCCAGCAGCTGGGGGATCCTAGCGGGGGGCGTCACAGATACGCAGTATTTT.

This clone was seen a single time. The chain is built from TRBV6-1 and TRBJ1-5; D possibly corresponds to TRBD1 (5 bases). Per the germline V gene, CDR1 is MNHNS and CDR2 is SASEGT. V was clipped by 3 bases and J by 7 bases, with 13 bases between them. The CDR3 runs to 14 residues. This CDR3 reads CASSDGIGGQPQHF. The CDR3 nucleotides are TGTGCCAGCAGTGACGGGATCGGGGGGCAGCCCCAGCATTTT.

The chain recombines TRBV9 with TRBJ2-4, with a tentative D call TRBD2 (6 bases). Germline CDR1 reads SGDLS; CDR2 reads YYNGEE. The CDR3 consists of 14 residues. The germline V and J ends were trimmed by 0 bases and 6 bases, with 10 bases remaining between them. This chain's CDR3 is CASSVDGTANIQYF. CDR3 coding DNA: TGTGCCAGCAGCGTAGACGGGACTGCAAACATTCAGTACTTC.

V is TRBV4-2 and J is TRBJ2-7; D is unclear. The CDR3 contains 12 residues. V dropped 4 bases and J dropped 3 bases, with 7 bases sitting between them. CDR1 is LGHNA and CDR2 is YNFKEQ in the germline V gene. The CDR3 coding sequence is TGTGCCAGCAGCCGATCGGGCTACGAGCAGTACTTC. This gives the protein CASSRSGYEQYF.

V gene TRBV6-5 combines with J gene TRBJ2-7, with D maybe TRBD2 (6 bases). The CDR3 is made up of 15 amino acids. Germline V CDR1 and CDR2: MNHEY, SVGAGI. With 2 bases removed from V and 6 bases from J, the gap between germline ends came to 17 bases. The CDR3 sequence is CASSYRGLVVGEQYF. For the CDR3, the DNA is TGTGCCAGCAGTTACAGGGGACTGGTCGTTGGCGAGCAGTACTTC.

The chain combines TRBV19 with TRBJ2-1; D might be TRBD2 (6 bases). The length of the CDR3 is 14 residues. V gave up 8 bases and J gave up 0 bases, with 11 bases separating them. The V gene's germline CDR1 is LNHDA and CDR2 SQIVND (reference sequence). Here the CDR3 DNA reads TGTGCCAGTTGGGACGGGAGCTCCTACAATGAGCAGTTCTTC. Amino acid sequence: CASWDGSSYNEQFF.

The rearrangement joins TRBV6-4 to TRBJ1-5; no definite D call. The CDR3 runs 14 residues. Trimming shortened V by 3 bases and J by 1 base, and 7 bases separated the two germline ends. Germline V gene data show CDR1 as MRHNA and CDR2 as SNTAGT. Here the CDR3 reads CASSEEASNQPQHF. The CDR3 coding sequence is TGTGCCAGCAGTGAAGAGGCGAGCAATCAGCCCCAGCATTTT.

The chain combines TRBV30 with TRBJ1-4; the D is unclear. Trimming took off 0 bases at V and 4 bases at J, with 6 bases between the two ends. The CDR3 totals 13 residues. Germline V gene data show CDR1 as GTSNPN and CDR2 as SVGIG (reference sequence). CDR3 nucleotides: TGTGCCTGGAGTGTACCGGGTAATGAAAAACTGTTTTTT. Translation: CAWSVPGNEKLFF.

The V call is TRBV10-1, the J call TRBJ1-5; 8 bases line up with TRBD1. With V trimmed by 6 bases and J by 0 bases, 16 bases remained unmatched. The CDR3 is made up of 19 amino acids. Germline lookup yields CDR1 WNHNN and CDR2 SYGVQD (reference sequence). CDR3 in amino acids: CASRTRQSPGGYSNQPQHF. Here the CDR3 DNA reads TGCGCCAGCAGAACTCGACAGTCCCCAGGGGGCTATAGCAATCAGCCCCAGCATTTT.

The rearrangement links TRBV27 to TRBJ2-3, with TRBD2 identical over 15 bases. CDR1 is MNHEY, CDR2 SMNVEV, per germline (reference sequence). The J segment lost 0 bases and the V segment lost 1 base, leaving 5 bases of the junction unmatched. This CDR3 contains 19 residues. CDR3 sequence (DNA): TGTGCCAGCAGTTTATTTGGACTAGCGGGGGGGCCAAGCACAGATACGCAGTATTTT. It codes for CASSLFGLAGGPSTDTQYF.

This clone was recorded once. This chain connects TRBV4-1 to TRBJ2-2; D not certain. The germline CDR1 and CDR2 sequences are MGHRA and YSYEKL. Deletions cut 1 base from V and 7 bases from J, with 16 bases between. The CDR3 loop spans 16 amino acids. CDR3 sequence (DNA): TGCGCCAGCAGCCAAGGCGTCTGGGCCGTATACGGGGAGCTGTTTTTT. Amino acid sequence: CASSQGVWAVYGELFF.

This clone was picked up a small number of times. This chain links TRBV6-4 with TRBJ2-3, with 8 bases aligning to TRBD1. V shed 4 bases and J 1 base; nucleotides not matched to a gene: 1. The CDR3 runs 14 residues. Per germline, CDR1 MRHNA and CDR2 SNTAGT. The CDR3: CASSGGQGTDTQYF. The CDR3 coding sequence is TGTGCCAGCAGTGGGGGACAGGGCACAGATACGCAGTATTTT.

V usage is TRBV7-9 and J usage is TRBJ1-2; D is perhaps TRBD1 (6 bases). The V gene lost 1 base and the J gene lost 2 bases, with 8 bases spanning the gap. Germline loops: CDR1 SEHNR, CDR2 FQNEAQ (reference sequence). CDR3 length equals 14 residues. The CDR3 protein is CASSLVGGNYGYTF. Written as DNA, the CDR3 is TGTGCCAGCAGCTTAGTAGGGGGAAACTATGGCTACACCTTC.

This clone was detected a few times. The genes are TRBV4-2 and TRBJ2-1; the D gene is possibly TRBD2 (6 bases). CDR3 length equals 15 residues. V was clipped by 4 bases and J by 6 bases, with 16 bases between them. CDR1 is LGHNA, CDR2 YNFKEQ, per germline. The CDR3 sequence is CASSLSRDSTNEQFF. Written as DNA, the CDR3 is TGTGCCAGCAGCCTCAGCCGGGACTCCACCAATGAGCAGTTCTTC.

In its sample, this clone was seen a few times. The CDR3 coding sequence is TGTGCCAGCAGTTACGGGACTGCGAACACCGGGGAGCTGTTTTTT. Residues: CASSYGTANTGELFF. V usage is TRBV6-5 and J usage is TRBJ2-2; D possibly corresponds to TRBD2 (6 bases). The germline V gene has CDR1 MNHEY and CDR2 SVGAGI. CDR3 size: 15 residues. Trimming took 2 bases from V and 0 from J, leaving 7 bases between them.

The CDR3 DNA is TGTGCCACCAGCATAAACAGGGGGCGCGTAGGCTACACCTTC. The encoded protein is CATSINRGRVGYTF. The V and J genes are TRBV15 and TRBJ1-2, with TRBD1 identical over 9 bases. Germline lookup yields CDR1 LNHNV and CDR2 YYDKDF (reference sequence). CDR3 length: 14 amino acids. The V segment lost 4 bases and the J segment 8 bases; nucleotides outside the gene matches: 8.

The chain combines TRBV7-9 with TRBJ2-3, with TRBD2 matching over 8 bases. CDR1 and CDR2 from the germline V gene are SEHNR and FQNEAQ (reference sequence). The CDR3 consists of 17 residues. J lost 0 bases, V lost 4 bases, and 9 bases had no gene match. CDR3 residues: CASSSLLAGPSTDTQYF. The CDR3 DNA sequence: TGTGCCAGCAGCTCCCTATTAGCGGGGCCTAGCACAGATACGCAGTATTTT.

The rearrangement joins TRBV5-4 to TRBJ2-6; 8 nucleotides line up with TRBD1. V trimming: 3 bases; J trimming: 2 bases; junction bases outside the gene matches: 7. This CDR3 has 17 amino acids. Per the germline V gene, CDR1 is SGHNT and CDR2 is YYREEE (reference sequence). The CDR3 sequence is CASSSRTGLAGANVLTF. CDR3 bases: TGTGCCAGCAGCTCCCGGACAGGGTTGGCTGGGGCCAACGTCCTGACTTTC.

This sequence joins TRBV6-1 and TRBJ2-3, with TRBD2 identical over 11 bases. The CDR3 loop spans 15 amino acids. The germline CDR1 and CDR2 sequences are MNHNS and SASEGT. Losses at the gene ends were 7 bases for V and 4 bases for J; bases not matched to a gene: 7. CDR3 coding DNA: TGTGCCAGCATACAGGATAGCGGGGGGGCAGATACGCAGTATTTT. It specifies CASIQDSGGADTQYF.

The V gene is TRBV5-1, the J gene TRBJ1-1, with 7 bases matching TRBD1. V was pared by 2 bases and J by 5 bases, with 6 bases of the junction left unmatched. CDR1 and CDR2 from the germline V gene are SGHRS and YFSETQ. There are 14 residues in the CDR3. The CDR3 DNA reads TGCGCCAGCAGCTTAGGAGGGGGCGAGACTGAAGCTTTCTTT. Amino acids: CASSLGGGETEAFF.

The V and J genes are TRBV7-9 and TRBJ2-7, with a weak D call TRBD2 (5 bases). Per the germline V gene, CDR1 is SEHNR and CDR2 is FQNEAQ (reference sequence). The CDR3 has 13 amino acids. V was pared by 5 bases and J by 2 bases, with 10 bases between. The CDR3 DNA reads TGTGCCAGCAGCCTCCCCGGGACCTACGAGCAGTACTTC. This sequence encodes CASSLPGTYEQYF.

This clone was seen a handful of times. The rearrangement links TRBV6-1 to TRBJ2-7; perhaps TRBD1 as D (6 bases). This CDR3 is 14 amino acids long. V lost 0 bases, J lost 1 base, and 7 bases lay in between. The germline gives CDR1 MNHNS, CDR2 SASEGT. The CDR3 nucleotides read TGTGCCAGCAGTGAAGCCGGGACATCCTACGAGCAGTACTTC. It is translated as CASSEAGTSYEQYF.

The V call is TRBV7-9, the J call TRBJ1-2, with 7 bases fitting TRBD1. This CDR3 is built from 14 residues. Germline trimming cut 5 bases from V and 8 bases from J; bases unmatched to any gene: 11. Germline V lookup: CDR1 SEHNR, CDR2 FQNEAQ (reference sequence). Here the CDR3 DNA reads TGTGCCAGCAGCCCTCGACAGGGAATCTTCGGCTACACCTTC. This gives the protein CASSPRQGIFGYTF.

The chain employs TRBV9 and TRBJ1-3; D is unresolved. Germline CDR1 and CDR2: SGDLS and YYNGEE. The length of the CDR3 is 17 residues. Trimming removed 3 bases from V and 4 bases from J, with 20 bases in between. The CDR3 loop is CASSARPTLRIGNTIYF. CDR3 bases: TGTGCCAGCAGCGCGAGACCGACTTTGCGGATCGGAAACACCATATATTTT. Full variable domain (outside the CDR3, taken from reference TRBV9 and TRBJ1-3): DSGVTQTPKHLITATGQRVTLRCSPRSGDLSVYWYQQSLDQGLQFLIQYYNGEERAKGNILERFSAQQFPDLHSELNLSSLELGDSALYFCASSARPTLRIGNTIYFGEGSWLTVV.

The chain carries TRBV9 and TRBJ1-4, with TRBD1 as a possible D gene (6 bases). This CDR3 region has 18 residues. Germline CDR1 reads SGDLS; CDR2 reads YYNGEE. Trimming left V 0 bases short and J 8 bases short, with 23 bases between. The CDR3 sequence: CASSVGAARGWGQEKLFF. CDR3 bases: TGTGCCAGCAGCGTAGGGGCGGCTCGGGGCTGGGGGCAGGAAAAACTGTTTTTT.